The 30 T cell receptor beta chains in this list originate from one sample, sequenced in a study of cytomegalovirus exposure and HLA in healthy donors. Clones were read by immunoSEQ multiplex PCR, and TCRdb kept only the in-frame ones, dropping some. The sample consists of 85,000 to 120,000 clones, about 95% of them appearing once. The specimen sequenced was PBMCs. These receptors came from a woman in her late teens or twenties in good health and CMV-seronegative.

This sequence joins TRBV6-5 and TRBJ2-3; unclear D gene. The V end was cut by 2 bases, the J end by 2 bases, with 14 bases between. CDR1 and CDR2 from the germline V gene are MNHEY and SVGAGI. This CDR3 region has 16 residues. The CDR3 nucleotides are TGTGCCAGCAGTTACCCTCGTCGCGCTGCCACAGATACGCAGTATTTT. Translating it yields CASSYPRRAATDTQYF.

The chain joins TRBV7-3 to TRBJ1-1; D uncertain. V shed 5 bases and J shed 8 bases, with 12 bases lying between them. Germline CDR1 and CDR2: SGHTA and FQGTGA. The CDR3 sequence is 12 residues long. CDR3 sequence: CASSPSPGEAFF. The CDR3 nucleotides are TGTGCCAGCAGCCCCTCTCCAGGAGAAGCTTTCTTT.

The chain couples TRBV9 to TRBJ2-1; 9 positions match TRBD2. Germline V lookup: CDR1 SGDLS, CDR2 YYNGEE. Losses at the gene ends were 4 bases for V and 0 bases for J; bases not matched to a gene: 8. The CDR3 length is 17 residues. The CDR3 reads CASSLREGISSYNEQFF. CDR3 DNA: TGTGCCAGCAGCCTGCGGGAGGGGATAAGCTCCTACAATGAGCAGTTCTTC.

DNA for the CDR3: TGTGCCAGCAGTTCCCCAGACTCCCGGGACTCAGAGCAGTACTTC. Amino acid sequence: CASSSPDSRDSEQYF. The genes are TRBV6-5 and TRBJ2-7, with D perhaps TRBD2 (6 bases). This CDR3 has 15 residues. V shed 4 bases and J shed 7 bases, with 20 bases lying between them. The germline CDR1 and CDR2 sequences are MNHEY and SVGAGI.

The rearrangement uses TRBV19 and TRBJ2-1; 7 bases are a match to TRBD1. The CDR3 loop spans 17 amino acids. Germline assignment: CDR1 LNHDA and CDR2 SQIVND (reference sequence). J lost 3 bases, V lost 7 bases, and 15 bases had no gene match. The CDR3 DNA reads TGTGCCAGTACCGACACCAGACAGGGCGTCCTCTACAATGAGCAGTTCTTC. Translation: CASTDTRQGVLYNEQFF.

This sequence joins TRBV19 and TRBJ2-7, with 9 nucleotides matching TRBD2. The CDR3 totals 13 residues. Germline values: CDR1 LNHDA, CDR2 SQIVND (reference sequence). V was pared by 9 bases and J by 0 bases, with 3 bases of the junction left unmatched. CDR3 amino acids: CASNSGGSYEQYF. The CDR3 DNA follows: TGTGCCAGCAATAGCGGGGGCTCCTACGAGCAGTACTTC.

The V and J genes are TRBV5-1 and TRBJ2-7; TRBD2 agrees at 10 bases. The CDR3 length is 14 residues. CDR1 is SGHRS and CDR2 is YFSETQ in the germline V gene. Trimming took 3 bases from V and 0 from J; bases not matched to a gene: 0. As DNA, the CDR3 is TGCGCCAGCAGCTCTAGCGGGAGCTCCTACGAGCAGTACTTC. Translated, it gives CASSSSGSSYEQYF. Full variable domain (remainder filled in from reference TRBV5-1 and TRBJ2-7): KAGVTQTPRYLIKTRGQQVTLSCSPISGHRSVSWYQQTPGQGLQFLFEYFSETQRNKGNFPGRFSGRQFSNSRSEMNVSTLELGDSALYLCASSSSGSSYEQYFGPGTRLTVT.

This chain joins TRBV18 and TRBJ1-1; D unresolved. V dropped 0 bases and J dropped 1 base, with 9 bases sitting between them. The CDR3 length is 15 residues. Germline CDR1 and CDR2: KGHSH and LQKENI. For the CDR3, the DNA is TGTGCCAGCTCACCACCGACGGGTACGAACACTGAAGCTTTCTTT. Encoded protein: CASSPPTGTNTEAFF.

V usage is TRBV13 and J usage is TRBJ2-7, with 13 bases lining up with TRBD2. The junction had 16 bases not matched to a gene; V was cut back by 4 bases and J by 4 bases. The CDR3 covers 19 residues. Germline CDR1 reads PRHDT; CDR2 reads FYEKMQ (reference sequence). The CDR3 coding sequence is TGTGCCAGCAGCTCACATAGAGGACTAGCGGGAGATGGGGGATACGAGCAGTACTTC. Translation gives CASSSHRGLAGDGGYEQYF.

The chain joins TRBV5-1 to TRBJ2-5; possible D gene TRBD2, 5 bases. Germline loops: CDR1 SGHRS, CDR2 YFSETQ. The CDR3 runs 14 residues. The germline V and J ends were trimmed by 0 bases and 7 bases, with 13 bases remaining between them. CDR3 sequence (DNA): TGCGCCAGCAGCTTGGGAGGGCTCACGGGGACCCAGTACTTC. It encodes CASSLGGLTGTQYF.

The chain carries TRBV6-5 and TRBJ2-3; tentatively, D is TRBD2 (6 bases). The CDR3 covers 14 residues. V lost 0 bases to trimming and J lost 5 bases, with 9 bases between them. Germline V CDR1 and CDR2: MNHEY, SVGAGI. CDR3 residues: CASSYSTGLDTQYF. The CDR3 coding sequence is TGTGCCAGCAGTTACTCGACGGGACTAGATACGCAGTATTTT.

V and J are TRBV18 and TRBJ1-2; D may be TRBD1 (5 bases). Trimming cost V 6 bases and J 2 bases, with 16 bases left between them. Germline V gene lookup returns CDR1 KGHSH and CDR2 LQKENI. This CDR3 is 15 amino acids long. CDR3 protein: CASSPDRQPNYGYTF. CDR3 nucleotides: TGTGCCAGCTCTCCCGATAGACAGCCCAACTATGGCTACACCTTC.

J is TRBJ1-1 and V is TRBV11-2; D is perhaps TRBD1 (5 bases). The CDR3 runs to 13 residues. V was cut by 6 bases and J by 6 bases, with 14 bases left in between. The V gene's germline CDR1 is SGHAT and CDR2 FQNNGV. This chain's CDR3 is CASSFAGRPEAFF. The CDR3 coding sequence is TGTGCCAGCAGTTTTGCAGGGCGGCCTGAAGCTTTCTTT.

This chain connects TRBV4-2 to TRBJ2-4; 11 nucleotides agree with TRBD2. The J segment lost 6 bases and the V segment lost 4 bases, leaving 11 bases of the junction unmatched. The CDR3 runs 17 residues. Germline loops: CDR1 LGHNA, CDR2 YNFKEQ. The CDR3 nucleotides read TGTGCCAGCAGCCCAGGGACTAGCGGTGGCCGCGGAAACATTCAGTACTTC. This gives the protein CASSPGTSGGRGNIQYF.

V and J are TRBV5-6 and TRBJ1-2; TRBD1 agrees at 12 bases. There are 18 residues in the CDR3. CDR1 and CDR2 (germline): SGHDT, YYEEEE. After removal of 4 bases from V and 2 bases from J, the junction contained 12 bases not matched to a gene. CDR3 region: CASSPWRGTGGINYGYTF. The CDR3 DNA reads TGTGCCAGCAGCCCATGGAGGGGGACAGGGGGCATAAACTATGGCTACACCTTC.

The rearrangement links TRBV7-8 to TRBJ2-7, with 8 bases that match TRBD2. Germline V gives CDR1 SGHVS, CDR2 FQNEAQ. This CDR3 comprises 16 residues. With V trimmed by 5 bases and J by 6 bases, 15 bases remained unmatched. CDR3 in amino acids: CASSPGPGGRLFEQYF. In DNA form, the CDR3 reads TGTGCCAGCAGCCCAGGGCCGGGCGGGAGGTTGTTCGAGCAGTACTTC.

J is TRBJ1-2 and V is TRBV27; TRBD1 is a possible D gene (6 bases). The CDR3 runs 13 residues. CDR1 is MNHEY and CDR2 is SMNVEV in the germline V gene (reference sequence). Trimming took 6 bases from V and 8 from J, leaving 16 bases between them. The CDR3 protein is CASSPSTGKGYTF. The CDR3 DNA reads as TGTGCCAGCAGCCCTTCAACAGGGAAAGGCTACACCTTC.

The chain links TRBV9 to TRBJ1-5; D remains ambiguous. Looked up from germline, CDR1 is SGDLS and CDR2 is YYNGEE. Trimming shortened V by 1 base and J by 8 bases, and 10 bases separated the two germline ends. The CDR3 has 13 residues. In DNA, the CDR3 is TGTGCCAGCAGCGTAAGTCCGGAGGAGCCCCAGCATTTT. Amino acid sequence: CASSVSPEEPQHF.

V is TRBV5-1 and J is TRBJ2-1; 10 bases are shared with TRBD2. Germline V CDR1 and CDR2: SGHRS, YFSETQ. J gave up 4 bases and V 0 bases, and 7 bases lay outside the gene matches. There are 17 residues in the CDR3. The CDR3 here is CASSLAPSGGTYNEQFF. The CDR3 nucleotides read TGCGCCAGCAGCTTGGCCCCTAGCGGGGGCACTTACAATGAGCAGTTCTTC.

CDR3 sequence: CASQTEQGVGQPQHF. As DNA, the CDR3 is TGTGCCAGTCAGACCGAACAGGGTGTTGGGCAGCCCCAGCATTTT. The chain recombines TRBV19 with TRBJ1-5, with D possibly matching TRBD1 (6 bases). CDR1 is LNHDA and CDR2 is SQIVND in the germline V gene (reference sequence). Trimming cost V 8 bases and J 7 bases, with 21 bases left between them. This CDR3 is built from 15 residues. Combining the CDR3 with reference TRBV19 and TRBJ1-5 gives the whole variable domain DGGITQSPKYLFRKEGQNVTLSCEQNLNHDAMYWYRQDPGQGLRLIYYSQIVNDFQKGDIAEGYSVSREKKESFPLTVTSAQKNPTAFYLCASQTEQGVGQPQHFGDGTRLSIL.

The chain joins TRBV4-3 to TRBJ2-2; D gene uncertain. The CDR3 sequence is 14 residues long. Trimming pared 0 bases from V and 3 bases from J, leaving 5 bases between. Germline values: CDR1 LGHNA, CDR2 YSLEER. CDR3 coding DNA: TGCGCCAGCAGCCAAGACCAGTACACCGGGGAGCTGTTTTTT. It codes for CASSQDQYTGELFF.

The DNA for the CDR3 is TGCAGTGCGGGGCTCTCCTACGAGCAGTACTTC. Amino acids: CSAGLSYEQYF. The gene calls are TRBV20-1 and TRBJ2-7; D possibly corresponds to TRBD1 (5 bases). Germline values: CDR1 DFQATT, CDR2 SNEGSKA (reference sequence). This CDR3 spans 11 amino acids. Between the trimmed V and J ends, which lost 6 bases and 0 bases, there was a span of 6 bases.

The chain couples TRBV2 to TRBJ2-3, with 10 bases fitting TRBD1. Germline V CDR1 and CDR2: SNHLY, FYNNEI. V trimming: 6 bases; J trimming: 9 bases; junction bases outside the gene matches: 6. The CDR3 runs to 13 residues. The CDR3 loop is CASRGTGEGTQYF. In nucleotides, the CDR3 is TGTGCCAGCAGGGGGACAGGGGAGGGGACGCAGTATTTT.

The J gene is TRBJ1-2, the V gene TRBV27; 9 bases fit TRBD1. In germline, CDR1 is MNHEY, CDR2 SMNVEV (reference sequence). CDR3 size: 15 residues. With V trimmed by 4 bases and J by 7 bases, 10 bases remained unmatched. The CDR3, as DNA: TGTGCCAGCAGTTCCTCGGGACAGGGAGGGGGTGGCTACACCTTC. Translated, it gives CASSSSGQGGGGYTF.

This clone was picked up one time. The genes are TRBV29-1 and TRBJ1-2, with 8 positions matching TRBD1. With V trimmed by 6 bases and J by 5 bases, 11 bases remained unmatched. Germline lookup yields CDR1 SQVTM and CDR2 ANQGSEA. The CDR3 is made up of 14 amino acids. The CDR3 sequence: CSVWTGTRAYGYTF. The CDR3 bases are TGCAGCGTGTGGACAGGGACGCGGGCATATGGCTACACCTTC.

This clone was seen only once. V gene TRBV29-1 combines with J gene TRBJ2-1, with 10 nucleotides matching TRBD2. Germline lookup yields CDR1 SQVTM and CDR2 ANQGSEA. This CDR3 spans 15 amino acids. After removal of 7 bases from V and 7 bases from J, the junction contained 13 bases not matched to a gene. This CDR3 reads CSALPLAGKENEQFF. As DNA, the CDR3 is TGCAGCGCCCTCCCACTAGCGGGAAAGGAGAATGAGCAGTTCTTC.

V gene TRBV5-1 combines with J gene TRBJ2-7, with 8 nucleotides matching TRBD1. The J segment lost 3 bases and the V segment lost 4 bases, leaving 6 bases of the junction unmatched. The CDR3 has 14 residues. The V gene's germline CDR1 is SGHRS and CDR2 YFSETQ. The CDR3 is CASSRTGTGYEQYF. The CDR3 DNA is TGCGCCAGCAGCCGAACCGGGACAGGCTACGAGCAGTACTTC.

This chain joins TRBV5-8 and TRBJ2-1; D unclear. V was shortened by 4 bases and J by 7 bases, with 6 bases between the two germline ends. CDR1 and CDR2 from the germline V gene are SGHTS and YDEGEE. There are 11 residues in the CDR3. The CDR3 nucleotides read TGTGCCAGCAGCCCAATTAATGAGCAGTTCTTC. Translation gives CASSPINEQFF.

The chain couples TRBV9 to TRBJ2-7; no reliable D call. CDR1 SGDLS and CDR2 YYNGEE come from the germline V gene. The CDR3 has 14 amino acids. V was trimmed by 0 bases and J by 2 bases, leaving 9 bases between them. In DNA, the CDR3 is TGTGCCAGCAGCGTAGGAGAGATGCCCTACGAGCAGTACTTC. It codes for CASSVGEMPYEQYF.

This chain joins TRBV13 and TRBJ1-2, with no clear D. Trimming left V 5 bases short and J 8 bases short, with 12 bases between. This CDR3 is built from 12 residues. CDR1 and CDR2 from the germline V gene are PRHDT and FYEKMQ (reference sequence). The CDR3 protein is CASSRGYEGYTF. CDR3 bases: TGTGCCAGCAGCCGAGGTTACGAGGGCTACACCTTC.